These T cell receptor beta chains were read from a single sample in a study of early T cells in non-severe SARS-CoV-2 infection. TCRdb re-called the 5' RACE reads with MiXCR, one entry per CDR3 protein. In the table there are 35,000 to 40,000 distinct CDR3 sequences, 5.8% of which are singletons. The sequenced material came from whole blood. The receptor set was obtained from an adult who was a healthcare worker with PCR-confirmed SARS-CoV-2 infection or an uninfected control (not recorded which). The conserved cysteine and the conserved F or W are not part of the CDR3 here. The order of the fields is V gene, CDR3 protein.

>TRBV27
ASSLGGAEADTQY
>TRBV11-2
ASSLGRGSEKLF
>TRBV20-1
SGATGDEQY
>TRBV12-3/TRBV12-4
ASSGRGRLQPQH
>TRBV19
ASSIPPFPLAGAGELF
>TRBV3-1
ASSPGGETQY
>TRBV4-3
ASSPRTSSYEQY
>TRBV19
ASSRAQGRSEQF
>TRBV25-1
ASSLGQGNYNEQF
>TRBV7-8
ASSFFRRETQY
>TRBV20-1
SARAEPNTEAF
>TRBV24-1
ATSVAGVEREQF
>TRBV12-3/TRBV12-4
ASSFLGAIYTQY
>TRBV12-3/TRBV12-4
ASSSAQRGGADTQY
>TRBV20-1
SARQGTDGYT
>TRBV5-1
ASSSGQINEVLIEQF
>TRBV20-1
SAPKLGSGGDYGYT
>TRBV19
ASSMTGAGANVLT
>TRBV7-2
ASSLAGGPMNTEAF
>TRBV28
ASSFSSANNEQF
>TRBV7-3
ASSLMEGREKF
>TRBV29-1
SVDTSGSREQY
>TRBV7-9
ASSWANYGYT
>TRBV7-3
ASSLLGSGGNNEQF
>TRBV11-2
ASSPKVGKDNEQF
>TRBV3-1
ASSQDRPFLSYNSPLH
>TRBV7-8
ASSLAGQGAGVEAF
>TRBV3-1
ASSGGVEGANVLT
>TRBV18
ASSGTQGIKTLEQY
>TRBV12-3/TRBV12-4
ASSLGPLAGGKNEQF
>TRBV10-1
ASSDRTGTRGGNEQF
>TRBV7-2
ASSLAGQANSPLH
>TRBV7-2
ASSYSGTGLADTQY
>TRBV6-2/TRBV6-3
ASSSARGKNQPQH
>TRBV20-1
SARSSGGPLH
>TRBV29-1
SARASSIGGELF
>TRBV3-1
ASSRAEANYGYT
>TRBV5-4
ASSLTGRRNTIY
>TRBV6-1
ASSTGTSGPREQF
>TRBV7-9
ASSLDGSMNTEAF
>TRBV5-1
ASSPGTVPSYEQY
>TRBV7-2
ASTQRGLAGDTQY
>TRBV10-3
AISEFRALPQETQY
>TRBV2
ATHRTGLETEAF
>TRBV20-1
SARDGPGGYT
>TRBV7-3
ASKRENTGELF
>TRBV27
ASSPLDSSNYGYT
>TRBV11-2
ASSLGTSGLNEQF
>TRBV3-1
ASTPGLAAYEQY
>TRBV9
ASSASGRGITGELF
>TRBV10-3
AISPDSLYGYT
>TRBV6-6
ASSPRQGGGGNTEAF
>TRBV5-4
ASSRSGGIAYEQY
>TRBV28
ASSVPGQGANNSPLH
>TRBV6-1
ASRWIGELF
>TRBV5-1
ASSLDDVMYEQF